This T cell receptor beta chain was identified in a study of a mutant IDH1 vaccine in newly diagnosed glioma. Across the study: Vaccines began 4-6 weeks after radiotherapy alone, or with temozolomide cycles.

Here immunoSEQ multiplex PCR was the method, and the copy in TCRdb shows in-frame clones only, minus some. Of some 70,000 clones listed, approximately 87% were seen once; the top ten hold roughly 15%. Whole-study results and caveats: Pseudoprogression appeared unlinked to shifts in leading peripheral T cell clonotypes.

This clone occurred a few times. Its antigen remains unknown. Time point noted: week 23, last vaccination. What each vaccine dose contained was 300 ug of mutant IDH1 20-mer peptide, accompanied by topical imiquimod. Germline CDR1 KGHSH, CDR2 LQKENI. The CDR3 contains 15 residues. Between the trimmed V and J ends, which lost 2 bases and 0 bases, there was a span of 10 bases. This sequence joins TRBV18 and TRBJ1-1, with no clear D. This clonotype originated in a man younger than 30 with glioma. The starting material was PBMCs, obtained from a glioma patient whose treatment included an IDH1 peptide vaccine. CDR3 coding DNA: TGTGCCAGCTCACCATCACCAATTGTGAACACTGAAGCTTTCTTT. Protein sequence: CASSPSPIVNTEAFF.